These 13 T cell receptor beta chains came from one sample sequenced in a study of blood T cell repertoires in COVID-19. Generated by immunoSEQ multiplex PCR, the TCRdb table keeps only in-frame clones and is missing some. The table records some 280,000 clones, around 90% of them present only once. The sequencing input was peripheral blood. Receptor source: a woman aged 40 to 50 who had recovered from COVID-19.

The chain combines TRBV19 with TRBJ1-2; possibly TRBD1 for D (6 bases). Trimming removed 0 bases at V and 1 base at J, with 15 bases between. The CDR3 length is 17 residues. CDR1 and CDR2 from the germline V gene are LNHDA and SQIVND (reference sequence). The CDR3 loop reads CASSIDLTRGRNYGYTF. CDR3 in DNA: TGTGCCAGTAGTATAGATCTAACCAGGGGCCGTAACTATGGCTACACCTTC.

This chain uses TRBV7-9 with TRBJ2-1; D is perhaps TRBD2 (6 bases). CDR1 SEHNR and CDR2 FQNEAQ come from the germline V gene (reference sequence). The CDR3 sequence is 14 residues long. Trimming removed 5 bases from V and 5 bases from J, with 13 bases in between. Here the CDR3 reads CASSPPLANNEQFF. In DNA, the CDR3 is TGTGCCAGCAGCCCGCCGCTAGCGAACAATGAGCAGTTCTTC.

The chain employs TRBV9 and TRBJ2-1, with TRBD2 matching 9 bases. CDR3 length: 15 amino acids. The junction had 5 bases not matched to a gene; V was cut back by 0 bases and J by 7 bases. Germline V gene lookup returns CDR1 SGDLS and CDR2 YYNGEE. CDR3 protein: CASSVEGGRANEQFF. The CDR3, as DNA: TGTGCCAGCAGCGTAGAGGGCGGGAGGGCTAATGAGCAGTTCTTC.

The chain links TRBV5-8 to TRBJ2-7, with 7 bases that match TRBD1. The germline CDR1 and CDR2 sequences are SGHTS and YDEGEE. The CDR3 is 15 residues long. Losses at the gene ends were 4 bases for V and 2 bases for J; bases not matched to a gene: 9. This CDR3 is CASSRPRGTPYEQYF. CDR3 sequence (DNA): TGTGCCAGCAGCCGTCCCAGGGGGACCCCCTACGAGCAGTACTTC.

The V and J genes are TRBV24-1 and TRBJ2-5; TRBD1 is a possible D gene (5 bases). Germline V gene lookup returns CDR1 KGHDR and CDR2 SFDVKD. The germline V and J ends were trimmed by 2 bases and 2 bases, with 8 bases remaining between them. The CDR3 has 14 amino acids. CDR3 sequence: CATSDWTTQETQYF. CDR3 bases: TGTGCCACCAGTGATTGGACAACTCAAGAGACCCAGTACTTC.

The genes are TRBV6-4 and TRBJ2-2, with TRBD2 as a possible D gene (5 bases). The V gene's germline CDR1 is MRHNA and CDR2 SNTAGT. The CDR3 contains 14 residues. The V end lost 6 bases, the J end lost 0 bases, and 8 bases lay between the germline ends. Written as DNA, the CDR3 is TGTGCCAGCAGAAAAGCGGCGAACACCGGGGAGCTGTTTTTT. Its protein is CASRKAANTGELFF.

V and J are TRBV2 and TRBJ1-1, with 7 nucleotides matching TRBD1. The CDR3 has 17 amino acids. The junction had 8 bases not matched to a gene; V was cut back by 1 base and J by 0 bases. The germline V gene encodes CDR1 SNHLY and CDR2 FYNNEI. Here the CDR3 reads CASSEGQGRNLNTEAFF. Written as DNA, the CDR3 is TGTGCCAGCAGTGAAGGACAGGGAAGAAATTTGAACACTGAAGCTTTCTTT.

The chain is built from TRBV21-1 and TRBJ2-5; the table assigns TRBD2, which was not confirmed against the DNA. TRBV21-1 is tagged as a pseudogene. The CDR3 extends over 17 amino acids. The CDR3 sequence: CASIRGSGSLTQETQYF. CDR3 DNA: TGTGCCAGCATTAGGGGTAGCGGGAGCTTGACCCAAGAGACCCAGTACTTC.

The chain combines TRBV7-2 with TRBJ2-1; TRBD2 matches 7 bases. This CDR3 spans 15 amino acids. The germline gives CDR1 SGHTA, CDR2 FQGNSA. Germline trimming cut 6 bases from V and 9 bases from J; bases unmatched to any gene: 14. Here the CDR3 DNA reads TGTGCCAGCAGGCGCGGCGGGGGAGAGTATGGTGAGCAGTTCTTC. Translated: CASRRGGGEYGEQFF.

The chain uses TRBV5-1 and TRBJ2-7; TRBD2 matches at 7 bases. After removal of 1 base from V and 7 bases from J, the junction contained 14 bases not matched to a gene. This CDR3 has 16 amino acids. CDR1 is SGHRS, CDR2 YFSETQ, per germline. The CDR3 region has the DNA TGCGCCAGCAGCTTGTTGCGGGGGACCCACGACGGGGAGCAGTACTTC. This sequence encodes CASSLLRGTHDGEQYF. Full variable domain (remainder filled in from reference TRBV5-1 and TRBJ2-7): KAGVTQTPRYLIKTRGQQVTLSCSPISGHRSVSWYQQTPGQGLQFLFEYFSETQRNKGNFPGRFSGRQFSNSRSEMNVSTLELGDSALYLCASSLLRGTHDGEQYFGPGTRLTVT.

CDR3 residues: CASSPQGLAGTGELFF. The DNA for the CDR3 is TGTGCCAGCAGCCCCCAGGGACTAGCAGGCACCGGGGAGCTGTTTTTT. This chain connects TRBV9 to TRBJ2-2; TRBD2 matches at 9 bases. The CDR3 is 16 residues long. The V segment lost 4 bases and the J segment 4 bases; nucleotides outside the gene matches: 8. CDR1 and CDR2 (germline): SGDLS, YYNGEE.

This clone turned up a few times. The rearrangement joins TRBV27 to TRBJ2-7, with 7 bases identical to TRBD1. In germline, CDR1 is MNHEY, CDR2 SMNVEV (reference sequence). The V and J ends lost 9 bases and 4 bases, in that order; junction bases with no gene match: 6. CDR3 length equals 12 residues. Here the CDR3 reads CASGQVVYEQYF. The CDR3 coding sequence is TGTGCCAGTGGACAGGTGGTTTACGAGCAGTACTTC.

The V and J genes are TRBV5-1 and TRBJ2-2; 8 nucleotides align to TRBD2. J lost 1 base, V lost 1 base, and 3 bases had no gene match. The CDR3 spans 16 residues. Germline V gives CDR1 SGHRS, CDR2 YFSETQ. Here the CDR3 DNA reads TGCGCCAGCAGCTTGACGGCGGGAGGGAACACCGGGGAGCTGTTTTTT. It translates to CASSLTAGGNTGELFF. Using reference TRBV5-1 and TRBJ2-2 for the parts outside the CDR3, the full variable domain is KAGVTQTPRYLIKTRGQQVTLSCSPISGHRSVSWYQQTPGQGLQFLFEYFSETQRNKGNFPGRFSGRQFSNSRSEMNVSTLELGDSALYLCASSLTAGGNTGELFFGEGSRLTVL.